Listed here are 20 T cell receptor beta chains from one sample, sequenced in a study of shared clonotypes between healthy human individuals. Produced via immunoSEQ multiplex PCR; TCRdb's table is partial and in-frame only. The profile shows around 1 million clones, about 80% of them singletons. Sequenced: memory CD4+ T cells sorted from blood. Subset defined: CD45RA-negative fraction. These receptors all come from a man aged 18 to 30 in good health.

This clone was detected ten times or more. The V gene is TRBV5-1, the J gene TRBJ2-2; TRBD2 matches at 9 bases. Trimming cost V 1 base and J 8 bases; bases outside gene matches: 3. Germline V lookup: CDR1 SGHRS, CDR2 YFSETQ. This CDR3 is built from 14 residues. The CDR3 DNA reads TGCGCCAGCAGCTTGTTAGCGGGAGCGGGGGAGCTGTTTTTT. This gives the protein CASSLLAGAGELFF.

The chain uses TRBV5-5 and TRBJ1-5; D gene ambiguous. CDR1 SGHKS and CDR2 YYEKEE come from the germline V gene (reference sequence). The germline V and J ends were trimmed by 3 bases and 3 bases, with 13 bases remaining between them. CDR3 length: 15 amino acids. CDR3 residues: CASSSGWDNNQPQHF. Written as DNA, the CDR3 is TGTGCCAGCAGCTCAGGTTGGGATAACAATCAGCCCCAGCATTTT.

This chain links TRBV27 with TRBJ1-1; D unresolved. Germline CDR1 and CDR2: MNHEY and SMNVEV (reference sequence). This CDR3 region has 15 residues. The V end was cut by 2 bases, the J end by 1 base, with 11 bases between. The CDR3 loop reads CASSLAPPGNTEAFF. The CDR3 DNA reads TGTGCCAGCAGTTTAGCCCCCCCGGGGAACACTGAAGCTTTCTTT.

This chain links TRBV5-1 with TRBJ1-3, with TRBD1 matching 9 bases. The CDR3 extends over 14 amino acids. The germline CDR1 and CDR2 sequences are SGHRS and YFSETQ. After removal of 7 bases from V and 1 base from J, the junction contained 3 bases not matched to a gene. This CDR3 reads CASATGGSGNTIYF. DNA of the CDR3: TGCGCCAGCGCGACAGGGGGTTCTGGAAACACCATATATTTT.

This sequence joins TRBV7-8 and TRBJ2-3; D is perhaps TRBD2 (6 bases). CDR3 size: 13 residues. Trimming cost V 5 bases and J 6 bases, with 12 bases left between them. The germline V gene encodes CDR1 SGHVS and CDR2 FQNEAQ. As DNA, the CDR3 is TGTGCCAGCAGCCGCCGGGGGTATGATACGCAGTATTTT. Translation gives CASSRRGYDTQYF.

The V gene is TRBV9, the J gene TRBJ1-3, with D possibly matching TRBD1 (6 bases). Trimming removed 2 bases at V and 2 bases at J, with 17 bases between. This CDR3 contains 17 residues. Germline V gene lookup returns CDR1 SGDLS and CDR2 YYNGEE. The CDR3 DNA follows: TGTGCCAGCAGCGTGGACCACAGGGTCGGGACTGGAAACACCATATATTTT. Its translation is CASSVDHRVGTGNTIYF.

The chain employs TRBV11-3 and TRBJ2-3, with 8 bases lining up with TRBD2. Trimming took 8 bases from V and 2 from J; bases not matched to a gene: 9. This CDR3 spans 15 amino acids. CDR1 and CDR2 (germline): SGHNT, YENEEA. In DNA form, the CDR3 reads TGTGCCAGCGGCCGGCCAGCGGGAGCCACAGATACGCAGTATTTT. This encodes CASGRPAGATDTQYF.

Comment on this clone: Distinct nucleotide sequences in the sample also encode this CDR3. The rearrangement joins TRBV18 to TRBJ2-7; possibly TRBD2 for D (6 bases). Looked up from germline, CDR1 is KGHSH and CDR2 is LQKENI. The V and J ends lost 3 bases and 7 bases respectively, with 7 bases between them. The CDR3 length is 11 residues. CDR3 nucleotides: TGTGCCAGCTCACCGGGGAGGGAGCAGTACTTC. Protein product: CASSPGREQYF.

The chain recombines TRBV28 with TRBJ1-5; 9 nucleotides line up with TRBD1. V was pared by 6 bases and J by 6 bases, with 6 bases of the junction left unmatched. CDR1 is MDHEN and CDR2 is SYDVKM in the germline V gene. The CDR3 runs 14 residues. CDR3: CASRLQGASQPQHF. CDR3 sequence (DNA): TGTGCCAGCAGGCTACAGGGGGCGAGTCAGCCCCAGCATTTT.

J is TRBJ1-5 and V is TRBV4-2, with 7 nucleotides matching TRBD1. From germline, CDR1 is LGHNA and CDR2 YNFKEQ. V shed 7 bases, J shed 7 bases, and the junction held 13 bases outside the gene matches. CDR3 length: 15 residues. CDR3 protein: CASNLEGAGGQPQHF. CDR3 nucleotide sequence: TGTGCCAGCAACCTAGAGGGGGCCGGGGGGCAGCCCCAGCATTTT.

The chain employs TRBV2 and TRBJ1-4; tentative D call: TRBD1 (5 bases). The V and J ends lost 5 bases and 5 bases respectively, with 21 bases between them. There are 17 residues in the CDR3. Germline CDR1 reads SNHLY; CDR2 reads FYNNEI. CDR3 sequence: CASSPDTTGFVNEKLFF. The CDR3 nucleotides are TGTGCCAGCAGTCCGGACACTACTGGCTTCGTCAATGAAAAACTGTTTTTT.

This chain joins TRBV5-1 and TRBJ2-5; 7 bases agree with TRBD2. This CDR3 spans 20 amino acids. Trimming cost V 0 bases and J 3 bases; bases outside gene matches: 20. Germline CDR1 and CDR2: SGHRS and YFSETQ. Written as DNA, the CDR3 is TGCGCCAGCAGCTTGGCCGACCCTAGCGGAAACCGCCAATCTAAAGAGACCCAGTACTTC. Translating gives CASSLADPSGNRQSKETQYF.

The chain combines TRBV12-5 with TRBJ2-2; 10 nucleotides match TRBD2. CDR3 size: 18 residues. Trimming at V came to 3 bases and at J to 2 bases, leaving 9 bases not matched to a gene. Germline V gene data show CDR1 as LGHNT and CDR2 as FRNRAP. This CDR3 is CASGFMISGGLNTGELFF. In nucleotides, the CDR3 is TGTGCTAGTGGTTTCATGATTAGCGGGGGGCTAAACACCGGGGAGCTGTTTTTT.

The CDR3 sequence is CASSPDRGSPLHF. DNA for the CDR3: TGTGCCAGCAGTCCTGACAGGGGGTCACCCCTCCACTTT. The rearrangement joins TRBV7-2 to TRBJ1-6; the match to TRBD1 covers 9 bases. There are 13 residues in the CDR3. Germline CDR1 is SGHTA and CDR2 is FQGNSA. V was clipped by 6 bases and J by 10 bases; unmatched bases: 4.

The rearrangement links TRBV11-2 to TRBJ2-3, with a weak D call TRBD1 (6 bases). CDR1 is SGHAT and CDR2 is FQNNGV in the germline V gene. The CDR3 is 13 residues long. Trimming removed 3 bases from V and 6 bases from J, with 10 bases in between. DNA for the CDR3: TGTGCCAGCAGCTTCCTGAGGGGGGATACGCAGTATTTT. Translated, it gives CASSFLRGDTQYF. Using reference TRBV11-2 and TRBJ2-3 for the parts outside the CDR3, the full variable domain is EAGVAQSPRYKIIEKRQSVAFWCNPISGHATLYWYQQILGQGPKLLIQFQNNGVVDDSQLPKDRFSAERLKGVDSTLKIQPAKLEDSAVYLCASSFLRGDTQYFGPGTRLTVL.

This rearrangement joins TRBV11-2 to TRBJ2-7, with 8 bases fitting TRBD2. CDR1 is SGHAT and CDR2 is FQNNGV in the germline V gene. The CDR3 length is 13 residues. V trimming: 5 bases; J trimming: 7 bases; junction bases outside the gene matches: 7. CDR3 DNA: TGTGCCAGCAGCGCCTTTATAGCGGGGGAGCAGTACTTC. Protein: CASSAFIAGEQYF.

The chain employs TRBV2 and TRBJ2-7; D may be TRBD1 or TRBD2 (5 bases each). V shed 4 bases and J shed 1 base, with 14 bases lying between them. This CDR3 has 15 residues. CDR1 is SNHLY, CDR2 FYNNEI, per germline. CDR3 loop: CASSGQGRISYEQYF. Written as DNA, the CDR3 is TGTGCCAGCAGTGGGCAGGGACGAATTTCCTACGAGCAGTACTTC.

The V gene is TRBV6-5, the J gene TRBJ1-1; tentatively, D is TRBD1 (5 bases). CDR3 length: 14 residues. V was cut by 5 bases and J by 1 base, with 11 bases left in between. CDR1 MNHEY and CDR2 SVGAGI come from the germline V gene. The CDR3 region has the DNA TGTGCCAGCAGTGAGACAGTAGGGAACACTGAAGCTTTCTTT. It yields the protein CASSETVGNTEAFF.

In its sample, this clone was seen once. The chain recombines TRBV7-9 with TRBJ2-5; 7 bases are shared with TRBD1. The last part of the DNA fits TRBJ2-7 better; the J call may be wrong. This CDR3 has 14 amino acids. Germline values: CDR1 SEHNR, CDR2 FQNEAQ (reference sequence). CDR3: CASSIQTGTYEQYF. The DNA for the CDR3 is TGTGCCAGCAGCATCCAGACAGGGACCTACGAGCAGTACTTC.

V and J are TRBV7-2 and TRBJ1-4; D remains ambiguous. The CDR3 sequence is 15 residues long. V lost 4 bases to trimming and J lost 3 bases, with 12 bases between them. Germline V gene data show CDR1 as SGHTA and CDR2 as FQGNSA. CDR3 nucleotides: TGTGCCAGCAGCTCGTCGGGCAACTCTAATGAAAAACTGTTTTTT. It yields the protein CASSSSGNSNEKLFF.